Listed here are 9 T cell receptor beta chains from one sample, sequenced in a study of cytomegalovirus exposure and HLA in healthy donors. This PCR relied on a set of 60 Vbeta primers and 13 Jbeta primers. The assay was immunoSEQ multiplex PCR, and TCRdb's table has in-frame clones only and misses some. The sample shows 100,000 to 150,000 clones, under 85% of them seen only once. The specimen sequenced was PBMCs. Receptor source: a woman aged 50 to 60 in good health and CMV-seropositive.

This clone was observed a handful of times. The chain recombines TRBV9 with TRBJ1-6, with D possibly TRBD1 on 5 matching bases. Germline V gene lookup returns CDR1 SGDLS and CDR2 YYNGEE. The V end lost 4 bases, the J end lost 10 bases, and 12 bases lay between the germline ends. The CDR3 consists of 13 residues. The CDR3 region is CASSPGQSSPLHF. The CDR3 DNA reads as TGTGCCAGCAGCCCAGGACAAAGCTCACCCCTCCACTTT.

The chain joins TRBV7-2 to TRBJ1-2; 7 nucleotides agree with TRBD1. This CDR3 has 15 amino acids. After removal of 4 bases from V and 8 bases from J, the junction contained 13 bases not matched to a gene. The germline CDR1 and CDR2 sequences are SGHTA and FQGNSA. In DNA, the CDR3 is TGTGCCAGCAGCTGGGATGGGACAGACAGGACCGGCTACACCTTC. Its translation: CASSWDGTDRTGYTF.

The V call is TRBV19, the J call TRBJ2-2; no reliable D call. Trimming cost V 3 bases and J 7 bases, with 3 bases left between them. There are 11 residues in the CDR3. Germline V lookup: CDR1 LNHDA, CDR2 SQIVND (reference sequence). CDR3 sequence: CASSIHGELFF. The CDR3 nucleotides are TGTGCCAGTAGTATTCACGGGGAGCTGTTTTTT. Variable domain in full (rest from reference TRBV19 and TRBJ2-2): DGGITQSPKYLFRKEGQNVTLSCEQNLNHDAMYWYRQDPGQGLRLIYYSQIVNDFQKGDIAEGYSVSREKKESFPLTVTSAQKNPTAFYLCASSIHGELFFGEGSRLTVL.

The chain is built from TRBV5-6 and TRBJ2-2, with 10 bases that match TRBD1. The junction had 13 bases not matched to a gene; V was cut back by 5 bases and J by 6 bases. Germline CDR1 reads SGHDT; CDR2 reads YYEEEE. This CDR3 is built from 17 residues. CDR3 amino acids: CASRRLPGTGEAGELFF. The CDR3 DNA reads TGTGCCAGCAGAAGACTCCCCGGGACAGGGGAAGCCGGGGAGCTGTTTTTT.

CDR3 sequence reads: CASSPSPMAGETDTQYF. The CDR3 DNA sequence: TGTGCCAGCTCACCATCCCCCATGGCAGGGGAGACAGATACGCAGTATTTT. This rearrangement joins TRBV18 to TRBJ2-3; tentatively, D is TRBD1 (6 bases). The CDR3 is made up of 17 amino acids. In germline, CDR1 is KGHSH, CDR2 LQKENI. V was pared by 2 bases and J by 3 bases, with 18 bases between.

The genes are TRBV2 and TRBJ1-3; D not certain. CDR1 is SNHLY, CDR2 FYNNEI, per germline. Trimming shortened V by 7 bases and J by 2 bases, and 24 bases separated the two germline ends. The CDR3 totals 18 residues. The CDR3 loop reads CASNREGYRGLTGNTIYF. As DNA, the CDR3 is TGTGCCAGCAACCGGGAAGGATATCGAGGCTTAACTGGAAACACCATATATTTT.

This rearrangement joins TRBV30 to TRBJ2-3; the D is unclear. Per the germline V gene, CDR1 is GTSNPN and CDR2 is SVGIG (reference sequence). Trimming left V 2 bases short and J 4 bases short, with 4 bases between. The CDR3 has 11 amino acids. CDR3 region: CAWSPADTQYF. The CDR3, as DNA: TGTGCCTGGAGTCCCGCAGATACGCAGTATTTT.

The V and J genes are TRBV5-6 and TRBJ1-1; 8 bases line up with TRBD1. This CDR3 comprises 15 residues. The V gene's germline CDR1 is SGHDT and CDR2 YYEEEE. Trimming took 4 bases from V and 4 from J; bases not matched to a gene: 9. This chain's CDR3 is CASSRQGFPSTEAFF. Here the CDR3 DNA reads TGTGCCAGCAGCAGACAGGGGTTCCCGAGCACTGAAGCTTTCTTT.

The genes are TRBV11-2 and TRBJ2-1, with 8 bases lining up with TRBD2. V was pared by 1 base and J by 9 bases, with 11 bases of the junction left unmatched. Looked up from germline, CDR1 is SGHAT and CDR2 is FQNNGV. The CDR3 is made up of 16 amino acids. CDR3 DNA: TGTGCCAGCAGCTTAGCCCCCTTCGGGGGGGTGGGTGAGCAGTTCTTC. Protein product: CASSLAPFGGVGEQFF.